The source of this T cell receptor beta chain is a study of cytomegalovirus exposure and HLA in healthy donors. Assay: immunoSEQ multiplex PCR; the TCRdb copy retains only in-frame clones and omits some. Here the sample spans 100,000 to 120,000 clones, around nine tenths being singletons. V was trimmed by 0 bases and J by 3 bases, leaving 8 bases between them. Germline assignment: CDR1 GTSNPN and CDR2 SVGIG (reference sequence). The CDR3 is 13 amino acids. This chain connects TRBV30 to TRBJ1-1; D possibly corresponds to TRBD1 (5 bases). The TCR comes from a woman aged 25 to 39 in good health and CMV-seropositive. Sequenced material: PBMCs. The CDR3 sequence: CAWSVGGDTEAFF. CDR3 DNA: TGTGCCTGGAGTGTGGGGGGGGACACTGAAGCTTTCTTT.